A single sample is the source of the 21 T cell receptor beta chains below, sequenced in a study of Graves' ophthalmopathy and Graves' hyperthyroidism. RNA transcripts were the source from which TCR beta CDR3 regions were amplified. Following a first-round RT-PCR that used HTBI primers, a second-round multiplex PCR was carried out. TCRdb redid the calling of the multiplex PCR reads with MiXCR, one entry per CDR3 protein. The sample holds 1 million to 1.3 million distinct CDR3 sequences, around a third seen once. Sequenced material: peripheral blood or thyroid tissue (not recorded which). These receptors came from an adult man with Graves' hyperthyroidism.

The chain uses TRBV11-2 and TRBJ2-7; 7 bases line up with TRBD1. There are 16 residues in the CDR3. V gave up 1 base and J gave up 2 bases; unmatched junction bases: 8. Per the germline V gene, CDR1 is SGHAT and CDR2 is FQNNGV. This CDR3 reads CASSLARQGRPYEQYF. Here the CDR3 DNA reads TGTGCCAGCAGCTTAGCGCGACAGGGTAGGCCCTACGAGCAGTACTTC.

This clonotype was observed many times. The chain couples TRBV25-1 to TRBJ2-7; TRBD2 might be the D (5 bases). CDR3 length equals 14 residues. Germline V CDR1 and CDR2: MGHDK, SYGVNS. The V and J ends lost 3 bases and 0 bases respectively, with 9 bases between them. The CDR3 region is CASSELGSSYEQYF. The CDR3 DNA reads as TGTGCCAGCAGTGAGCTGGGGAGCTCCTACGAGCAGTACTTC.

This clonotype has a count of ten or more. CDR3 protein: CASSPARNQPQHF. The CDR3 bases are TGTGCCAGCAGCCCGGCCCGCAATCAGCCCCAGCATTTT. The chain employs TRBV7-8 and TRBJ1-5; no clear D. The CDR3 is made up of 13 amino acids. Looked up from germline, CDR1 is SGHVS and CDR2 is FQNEAQ. Deletions cut 5 bases from V and 2 bases from J, with 7 bases between.

This clonotype was seen more than once but under ten times. The DNA for the CDR3 is TGTGCCAGCAGCATACGACAGGGGGGACCCGAGCAGTACTTC. This codes for CASSIRQGGPEQYF. The J gene is TRBJ2-7, the V gene TRBV7-6, with 9 bases lining up with TRBD1. CDR1 is SGHVS and CDR2 is FNYEAQ in the germline V gene. The CDR3 consists of 14 residues. J lost 6 bases, V lost 5 bases, and 8 bases had no gene match. The whole variable domain, filled in from reference TRBV7-6 and TRBJ2-7, reads GAGVSQSPRYKVTKRGQDVALRCDPISGHVSLYWYRQALGQGPEFLTYFNYEAQQDKSGLPNDRFSAERPEGSISTLTIQRTEQRDSAMYRCASSIRQGGPEQYFGPGTRLTVT.

The sample holds many counts of this clonotype. V and J are TRBV7-9 and TRBJ1-1, with TRBD1 as a possible D gene (6 bases). CDR1 is SEHNR, CDR2 FQNEAQ, per germline (reference sequence). The V end was cut by 7 bases, the J end by 3 bases, with 24 bases between. This CDR3 is built from 17 residues. DNA of the CDR3: TGTGCCAGCACCTGGAGGGGGGCAGGGGCGAAGGACACTGAAGCTTTCTTT. The encoded protein is CASTWRGAGAKDTEAFF.

This clonotype has a count of ten or more. This sequence joins TRBV29-1 and TRBJ1-1; possibly TRBD1 for D (6 bases). CDR3 length: 12 amino acids. Trimming stripped 4 bases from V and 7 bases from J, with 13 bases between. Germline V gene data show CDR1 as SQVTM and CDR2 as ANQGSEA. The DNA of the CDR3 is TGCAGCGTTGTTACAGGGAGGAGTGAAGCTTTCTTT. Residues: CSVVTGRSEAFF.

This clonotype was seen many times. J is TRBJ1-3 and V is TRBV10-3; D uncertain. Germline V CDR1 and CDR2: ENHRY, SYGVKD. There are 14 residues in the CDR3. The V and J ends lost 6 bases and 1 base respectively, with 10 bases between them. The CDR3 spells CAISSGGSGNTIYF. CDR3 nucleotides: TGTGCCATCAGCTCGGGCGGATCTGGAAACACCATATATTTT.

This clonotype has just a few counts. The chain has TRBV20-1 and TRBJ2-7; D may be TRBD2 (7 bases). The CDR3 is 15 residues long. The V gene's germline CDR1 is DFQATT and CDR2 SNEGSKA (reference sequence). Trimming cost V 0 bases and J 2 bases, with 14 bases left between them. The CDR3: CSARDPGGQPYEQYF. The DNA for the CDR3 is TGCAGTGCTAGAGACCCCGGGGGGCAACCCTACGAGCAGTACTTC.

As to this clonotype: Without the conserved terminal phenylalanine or tryptophan, this CDR3 likely stems from a read error. V gene TRBV12-3 or TRBV12-4 combines with J gene TRBJ1-1; TRBD1 might be the D (5 bases). The CDR3 totals 13 residues. V shed 1 base and J shed 6 bases, with 9 bases lying between them. The CDR3 nucleotides are TGTGCCAGCAGTTTAGTGCAGGGCGCTGAAGCTTTCCTT. Residues: CASSLVQGAEAFL.

This clonotype has a count of ten or more. The chain carries TRBV2 and TRBJ1-1; D possibly corresponds to TRBD1 (6 bases). Germline V lookup: CDR1 SNHLY, CDR2 FYNNEI. This CDR3 is 14 amino acids long. The V end was cut by 3 bases, the J end by 0 bases, with 8 bases between. CDR3 bases: TGTGCCAGCAGTGATTGGGGGCTGAACACTGAAGCTTTCTTT. Amino acids: CASSDWGLNTEAFF.

This clonotype was observed at least ten times. The chain employs TRBV5-1 and TRBJ2-7; weak D call: TRBD2 (6 bases). V lost 3 bases and J lost 12, with 16 bases in between. CDR1 SGHRS and CDR2 YFSETQ come from the germline V gene. CDR3 length equals 12 residues. The CDR3: CASSSGTSHRYF. The CDR3 coding sequence is TGCGCCAGCAGCTCCGGGACTTCCCACAGGTACTTC.

This clonotype was observed at least ten times. V is TRBV5-1 and J is TRBJ2-2, with D possibly matching TRBD2 (6 bases). The V gene lost 5 bases and the J gene lost 4 bases, with 15 bases spanning the gap. CDR1 SGHRS and CDR2 YFSETQ come from the germline V gene. The CDR3 has 15 residues. CDR3 sequence: CASRGLSRGTGELFF. CDR3 coding DNA: TGCGCCAGCAGGGGACTCTCCCGGGGCACCGGGGAGCTGTTTTTT.

This clonotype has only a few counts. This chain's CDR3 is CASSLGPGDRGSSGYTF. DNA for the CDR3: TGCGCCAGCAGCCTTGGCCCGGGGGACAGGGGGTCGAGTGGCTACACCTTC. V is TRBV5-1 and J is TRBJ1-2; 11 bases line up with TRBD1. This CDR3 spans 17 amino acids. V gave up 4 bases and J gave up 7 bases; unmatched junction bases: 15. From germline, CDR1 is SGHRS and CDR2 YFSETQ.

This sequence joins TRBV7-9 and TRBJ2-7; D uncertain. The germline gives CDR1 SEHNR, CDR2 FQNEAQ (reference sequence). V gave up 7 bases and J gave up 10 bases, with 11 bases separating them. The CDR3 has 10 residues. CDR3 sequence (DNA): TGTGCCAGCACCTTCCCCGGACAGTACTTC. This sequence encodes CASTFPGQYF.

The gene calls are TRBV25-1 and TRBJ1-1; D not certain. The V end lost 6 bases, the J end lost 1 base, and 15 bases lay between the germline ends. CDR3 length equals 15 residues. Germline CDR1 is MGHDK and CDR2 is SYGVNS. CDR3 protein: CASRRTRTQNTEAFF. For the CDR3, the DNA is TGTGCCAGCAGGAGGACCCGAACCCAGAACACTGAAGCTTTCTTT.

This clonotype was detected ten times or more. The chain employs TRBV11-1 and TRBJ2-7; TRBD2 might be the D (5 bases). Germline V lookup: CDR1 SGHAT, CDR2 FQDESV (reference sequence). This CDR3 comprises 13 residues. The V gene lost 2 bases and the J gene lost 6 bases, with 11 bases spanning the gap. In nucleotides, the CDR3 is TGTGCCAGCAGCTTAATACTAGAGGGCGAGCAGTACTTC. It codes for CASSLILEGEQYF.

This clonotype was seen a handful of times. The chain recombines TRBV10-2 with TRBJ2-7; D ambiguous. CDR1 WSHSY and CDR2 SAAADI come from the germline V gene. V gave up 3 bases and J gave up 3 bases, with 12 bases separating them. This CDR3 has 14 residues. The CDR3 bases are TGCGCCAGCAGTGACGACGAGAAGCGCTACGAGCAGTACTTC. Its protein is CASSDDEKRYEQYF.

The chain combines TRBV29-1 with TRBJ1-2; possibly TRBD1 for D (5 bases). V was cut by 7 bases and J by 2 bases, with 20 bases left in between. Germline assignment: CDR1 SQVTM and CDR2 ANQGSEA. The CDR3 totals 15 residues. The CDR3: CSALDPVGGNYGYTF. The CDR3 DNA follows: TGCAGCGCCCTCGACCCTGTCGGGGGGAACTATGGCTACACCTTC.

The rearrangement links TRBV7-9 to TRBJ1-6, with D tentatively TRBD1 (5 bases). Deletions cut 5 bases from V and 9 bases from J, with 11 bases between. There are 13 residues in the CDR3. The germline gives CDR1 SEHNR, CDR2 FQNEAQ (reference sequence). CDR3 protein: CASSQDSGSPLHF. The CDR3 nucleotides are TGTGCCAGCAGCCAAGACAGCGGTTCACCCCTCCACTTT.

This chain links TRBV10-3 with TRBJ2-7, with D maybe TRBD1 (5 bases). The germline V gene encodes CDR1 ENHRY and CDR2 SYGVKD. The V and J ends lost 6 bases and 2 bases respectively, with 14 bases between them. The CDR3 extends over 14 amino acids. For the CDR3, the DNA is TGTGCCATCAGCCCCCCCACAGGCACCTACGAGCAGTACTTC. Its translation: CAISPPTGTYEQYF.

This clonotype was observed at least ten times. The chain joins TRBV15 to TRBJ2-7, with 9 positions matching TRBD2. CDR1 is LNHNV and CDR2 is YYDKDF in the germline V gene (reference sequence). The CDR3 length is 15 residues. Trimming took 1 base from V and 4 from J; bases not matched to a gene: 5. This CDR3 is CATSRVLAGLYEQYF. The CDR3 bases are TGTGCCACCAGCAGAGTGCTAGCGGGGCTTTACGAGCAGTACTTC.